This T cell receptor (beta chain) derives from a study of blood T cells in healthy people across ages. Through a sample-barcoded 5' primer and a J-beta primer mix, a second PCR was run for roughly 7 to 12 cycles. At least 2.5 million CDR3-containing paired-end reads were obtained per sample. One entry per CDR3 protein results from TCRdb running MiXCR on the 5' RACE reads. Of about 640,000 distinct CDR3 sequences listed, 25% to 30% are singletons. From germline, CDR1 is MNHNS and CDR2 SASEGT. V was pared by 4 bases and J by 10 bases, with 31 bases between. This CDR3 has 18 amino acids. V gene TRBV6-1 combines with J gene TRBJ1-2, with D perhaps matching TRBD1 (5 bases). Material: blood. The receptor's source is a woman aged 80 or older in good health. The CDR3 spells CASSGPYDPGSPSQDYTF. CDR3 in DNA: TGTGCCAGCAGTGGACCTTATGATCCAGGGTCCCCCTCGCAGGACTACACCTTC.